One and the same sample provided the 22 T cell receptor beta chains below, sequenced in a study of blood T cells in healthy people across ages. A second PCR, run for about 7 to 11 cycles, used a sample-barcoded 5' primer plus a J-beta primer mix. A single record per CDR3 protein comes from TCRdb applying MiXCR to the 5' RACE reads. The data hold about 1.6 million distinct CDR3 sequences, with approximately 32% observed a single time. The material sequenced was blood. The origin of the receptors is a woman aged 25 to 39 in good health.

This clonotype was detected only a few times. The V call is TRBV12-3 or TRBV12-4, the J call TRBJ1-5; no clear D. The CDR3 is 14 amino acids. Trimming stripped 3 bases from V and 5 bases from J, with 11 bases between. The CDR3 nucleotides are TGTGCCAGCAGTTTTCGGGAGGTTTATCAGCCCCAGCATTTT. This translates into CASSFREVYQPQHF.

CDR3 residues: CASSLMRGGELFF. The CDR3 DNA sequence: TGTGCCAGCAGTTTAATGCGGGGCGGGGAGCTGTTTTTT. This chain joins TRBV27 and TRBJ2-2; D might be TRBD2 (6 bases). This CDR3 is built from 13 residues. V lost 2 bases, J lost 7 bases, and 8 bases lay in between. CDR1 and CDR2 (germline): MNHEY, SMNVEV (reference sequence).

The rearrangement links TRBV5-1 to TRBJ2-5; D might be TRBD1 (6 bases). V lost 0 bases to trimming and J lost 5 bases, with 14 bases between them. CDR3 length: 15 residues. The germline V gene has CDR1 SGHRS and CDR2 YFSETQ. The CDR3 region is CASSLASWGLETQYF. The DNA for the CDR3 is TGCGCCAGCAGCTTGGCGTCGTGGGGGCTGGAGACCCAGTACTTC.

This clonotype was detected once. J is TRBJ2-3 and V is TRBV5-1; possible D gene TRBD1, 6 bases. There are 14 residues in the CDR3. Trimming stripped 0 bases from V and 7 bases from J, with 12 bases between. Germline V gene data show CDR1 as SGHRS and CDR2 as YFSETQ. CDR3 sequence: CASSLDRAKNTQYF. The CDR3 nucleotides are TGCGCCAGCAGCTTGGACAGGGCGAAGAATACGCAGTATTTT.

V is TRBV20-1 and J is TRBJ2-4, with TRBD1 matching over 7 bases. The CDR3 is 16 residues long. Germline trimming cut 5 bases from V and 0 bases from J; bases unmatched to any gene: 10. Germline V CDR1 and CDR2: DFQATT, SNEGSKA (reference sequence). CDR3 DNA: TGCAGTGCTGGGGGACAGACGGATTTAGCCAAAAACATTCAGTACTTC. It specifies CSAGGQTDLAKNIQYF.

Comments on this clonotype: The junction departs from the called germline gene at one end, perhaps through a read error. The gene calls are TRBV3-1 and TRBJ2-1; no reliable D call. The J call may be in error: the DNA end matches TRBJ2-7 better. This CDR3 has 11 residues. In germline, CDR1 is LGHDT, CDR2 YNNKEL (reference sequence). The DNA for the CDR3 is TGTGCCGGCAGCTCGTTTTGGGAGCAGTACTTC. Translated, it gives CAGSSFWEQYF.

CDR3 coding DNA: TGTGCCAGCAGGGGGGGCTCGGGTTCCCAAGAGACCCAGTACTTC. Translated, it gives CASRGGSGSQETQYF. The chain recombines TRBV12-3 or TRBV12-4 with TRBJ2-5, with D perhaps matching TRBD1 or TRBD2 (6 bases each). V shed 6 bases and J shed 1 base, with 15 bases lying between them. This CDR3 has 15 residues.

This clonotype was seen a handful of times. V is TRBV7-9 and J is TRBJ2-7; 7 nucleotides match TRBD1. Per the germline V gene, CDR1 is SEHNR and CDR2 is FQNEAQ (reference sequence). V gave up 5 bases and J gave up 0 bases; unmatched junction bases: 7. This CDR3 contains 15 residues. The DNA for the CDR3 is TGTGCCAGCAGCGCGGACAGGCGAGCCTCCTACGAGCAGTACTTC. Translation: CASSADRRASYEQYF.

To note about this clonotype: This could be a read error, since a much larger clone is one nucleotide away. The chain is built from TRBV29-1 and TRBJ2-1, with a weak D call TRBD2 (6 bases). The J call may be mistaken, given a closer DNA end match to TRBJ2-7. Germline V gene sequence: CDR1 SQVTM, CDR2 ANQGSEA. This CDR3 comprises 18 residues. The CDR3 here is CSVEGLAQAMASYNEQYF. CDR3 nucleotide sequence: TGCAGCGTTGAAGGGCTAGCGCAGGCAATGGCCTCCTACAATGAGCAGTACTTC.

This clonotype was counted between two and nine times. The chain carries TRBV27 and TRBJ1-4, with D maybe TRBD1 (6 bases). The CDR3 extends over 13 amino acids. Germline CDR1 is MNHEY and CDR2 is SMNVEV (reference sequence). Trimming left V 4 bases short and J 6 bases short, with 9 bases between. Here the CDR3 DNA reads TGTGCCAGCAGTTGGGCAGGGGATGAAAAACTGTTTTTT. Residues: CASSWAGDEKLFF.

Only a few counts were recorded for this clonotype. The chain recombines TRBV6-6 with TRBJ2-7; TRBD1 or TRBD2 may be the D gene (6 bases each). Germline V gives CDR1 MNHNY, CDR2 SVGAGI (reference sequence). The length of the CDR3 is 14 residues. Trimming shortened V by 1 base and J by 6 bases, and 13 bases separated the two germline ends. Written as DNA, the CDR3 is TGTGCCAGCAGTTACTTTGAGGGGGGCTTCGAGCAGTACTTC. Translation gives CASSYFEGGFEQYF.

This chain joins TRBV9 and TRBJ2-3, with 16 bases aligning to TRBD2. The CDR3 is 21 residues long. The ends lost 4 bases at V and 1 base at J; junction bases unmatched: 15. Per germline, CDR1 SGDLS and CDR2 YYNGEE. The CDR3 reads CASSPSYPGLAGGPGTDTQYF. CDR3 nucleotide sequence: TGTGCCAGCAGCCCCTCTTACCCGGGACTAGCGGGGGGGCCTGGCACAGATACGCAGTATTTT.

Only a few counts were recorded for this clonotype. V and J are TRBV11-2 and TRBJ2-1; D gene ambiguous. The V gene's germline CDR1 is SGHAT and CDR2 FQNNGV. Trimming pared 2 bases from V and 0 bases from J, leaving 8 bases between. The CDR3 is 15 residues long. The CDR3 sequence is CASSLLSVSYNEQFF. For the CDR3, the DNA is TGTGCCAGCAGCTTACTTTCGGTCTCCTACAATGAGCAGTTCTTC.

Worth noting for this clonotype: Since a much larger clone is just one base distant, this may be a read error. The rearrangement uses TRBV2 and TRBJ2-3; D gene uncertain. The germline CDR1 and CDR2 sequences are SNHLY and FYNNEI. Between the trimmed V and J ends, which lost 3 bases and 9 bases, there was a span of 10 bases. The CDR3 loop spans 12 amino acids. This CDR3 reads CASSDRTKTQYF. Here the CDR3 DNA reads TGTGCCAGCAGTGATCGGACCAAAACGCAGTATTTT.

This clonotype appeared once. The chain joins TRBV20-1 to TRBJ2-3, with TRBD2 matching over 13 bases. Germline V gene data show CDR1 as DFQATT and CDR2 as SNEGSKA (reference sequence). V shed 4 bases, J shed 4 bases, and the junction held 2 bases outside the gene matches. The CDR3 spans 14 residues. The CDR3 DNA sequence: TGCAGTGCTAACGGACTAGCGGGAGCAGATACGCAGTATTTT. This encodes CSANGLAGADTQYF.

In its sample, this clonotype was seen a few times. The CDR3 nucleotides are TGTGCCACCAGCAGAGGCGGCGCGGGAGCTGGCTACAATGAGCAGTTCTTC. This sequence encodes CATSRGGAGAGYNEQFF. This chain links TRBV15 with TRBJ2-1, with 7 bases identical to TRBD2. Germline V gene sequence: CDR1 LNHNV, CDR2 YYDKDF (reference sequence). The length of the CDR3 is 17 residues. V trimming: 1 base; J trimming: 3 bases; junction bases outside the gene matches: 9.

This clonotype has just a few counts. The chain joins TRBV12-3 or TRBV12-4 to TRBJ1-2; maybe TRBD1 (6 bases). CDR3 size: 15 residues. V was clipped by 6 bases and J by 4 bases, with 18 bases between them. This chain's CDR3 is CASSQGRGPGYGYTF. DNA for the CDR3: TGTGCCAGCAGCCAAGGACGGGGGCCCGGCTATGGCTACACCTTC.

This clonotype was counted at least ten times. CDR3 in amino acids: CSVEGIVTDTQYF. CDR3 in DNA: TGCAGCGTTGAGGGTATTGTCACAGATACGCAGTATTTT. V is TRBV29-1 and J is TRBJ2-3; the D is unclear. Germline values: CDR1 SQVTM, CDR2 ANQGSEA. Trimming removed 3 bases at V and 2 bases at J, with 9 bases between. CDR3 length: 13 amino acids.

The chain couples TRBV7-9 to TRBJ1-2; no definite D call. In germline, CDR1 is SEHNR, CDR2 FQNEAQ (reference sequence). There are 11 residues in the CDR3. The V end lost 10 bases, the J end lost 8 bases, and 14 bases lay between the germline ends. CDR3 in DNA: TGTGCCACCCTTGGGCTGGGGGGCTACACCTTC. Translation gives CATLGLGGYTF.

The chain joins TRBV3-1 to TRBJ2-1; TRBD2 aligns across 10 bases. The V segment lost 4 bases and the J segment 0 bases; nucleotides outside the gene matches: 12. Germline-derived CDR1 and CDR2 are LGHDT and YNNKEL (reference sequence). The CDR3 totals 19 residues. The CDR3 DNA reads TGTGCCAGCAGCCGGACTAGCGGCACCCCTTTAAGCTCCTACAATGAGCAGTTCTTC. This codes for CASSRTSGTPLSSYNEQFF.

This clonotype was counted only a few times. The rearrangement uses TRBV20-1 and TRBJ2-1; perhaps TRBD2 as D (7 bases). V lost 1 base, J lost 9 bases, and 10 bases lay in between. CDR3 length: 12 amino acids. Germline V CDR1 and CDR2: DFQATT, SNEGSKA (reference sequence). The CDR3, as DNA: TGCAGTGCTAGAGTCGCGGGGGCTGAGCAGTTCTTC. Translated, it gives CSARVAGAEQFF.

This clonotype was seen just once. A far larger clone is only one base removed, so a read error is likely. The chain recombines TRBV4-1 with TRBJ2-4; D may be TRBD2 (5 bases). TRBJ2-7 explains the end of the DNA better; the J call may be wrong. The CDR3 extends over 13 amino acids. Germline CDR1 reads MGHRA; CDR2 reads YSYEKL. CDR3 in DNA: TGCGCCAGCAGCCCCCTCGGCGGGTGCGAGCAGTACTTC. Translating gives CASSPLGGCEQYF.